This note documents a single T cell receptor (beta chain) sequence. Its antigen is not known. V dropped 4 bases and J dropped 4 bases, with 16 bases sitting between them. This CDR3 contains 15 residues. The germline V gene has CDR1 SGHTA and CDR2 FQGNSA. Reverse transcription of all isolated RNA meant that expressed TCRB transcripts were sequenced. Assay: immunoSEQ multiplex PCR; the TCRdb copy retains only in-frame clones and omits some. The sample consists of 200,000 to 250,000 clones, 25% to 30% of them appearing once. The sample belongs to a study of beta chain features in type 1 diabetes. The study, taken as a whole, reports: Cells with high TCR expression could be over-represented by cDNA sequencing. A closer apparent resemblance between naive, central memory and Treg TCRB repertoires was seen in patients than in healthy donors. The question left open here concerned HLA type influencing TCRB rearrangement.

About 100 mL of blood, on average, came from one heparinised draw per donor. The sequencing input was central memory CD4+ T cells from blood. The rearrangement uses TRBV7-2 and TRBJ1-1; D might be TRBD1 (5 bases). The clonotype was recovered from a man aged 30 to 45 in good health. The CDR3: CASSSGSSRATEAFF. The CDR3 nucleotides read TGTGCCAGCAGCTCGGGTTCTAGCAGGGCCACTGAAGCTTTCTTT.